Listed here are 26 T cell receptor beta chains from one sample, sequenced in a study of metastatic and nonmetastatic thyroid tumors (dated by TCRdb to 2018 to 2020). None of the patients had been given any treatment before thyroid surgery. The library was made by PCR. Sequencer: Illumina HiSeq 4000. In-frame beta chains were kept once TCRdb had trimmed the public reads at Q25 with fastp and called clones with MiXCR. The sample has approximately 40,000 clones on record, 11% of them singletons. Under 25% of the sample comes from the top ten. The sequenced material came from blood. These TCRs come from a female donor with papillary thyroid cancer or a benign thyroid nodule (not recorded which). Some clones in this sample may be carry-over from other donors' samples.

This clone came up many times. The chain uses TRBV2 and TRBJ1-4, with TRBD1 identical over 7 bases. V dropped 6 bases and J dropped 8; count of bases not matched to a gene: 9. The CDR3 is 14 amino acids. Germline V gene data show CDR1 as SNHLY and CDR2 as FYNNEI. The DNA of the CDR3 is TGTGCCAGCAGCCTGGACAGGAGAGACGAAAAACTGTTTTTT. It specifies CASSLDRRDEKLFF.

At least ten counts were recorded for this clone. The chain joins TRBV19 to TRBJ1-2, with D possibly TRBD1 on 6 matching bases. From germline, CDR1 is LNHDA and CDR2 SQIVND (reference sequence). The CDR3 is made up of 14 amino acids. Trimming removed 2 bases at V and 8 bases at J, with 15 bases between. The CDR3 spells CASSIQGTSEGYTF. CDR3 nucleotides: TGTGCCAGTAGTATACAGGGGACTTCAGAAGGCTACACCTTC.

This clone was observed a handful of times. The gene calls are TRBV6-2 or TRBV6-3 and TRBJ1-2, with D unresolved. Germline lookup yields CDR1 MNHEY and CDR2 SVGEGT. Trimming removed 6 bases at V and 1 base at J, with 9 bases between. This CDR3 comprises 13 residues. The CDR3 sequence is CASSLGFNYGYTF. The CDR3 nucleotides read TGTGCCAGCAGCCTTGGATTTAACTATGGCTACACCTTC.

This clone came up many times. The chain employs TRBV7-9 and TRBJ1-3, with D unresolved. This CDR3 is built from 14 residues. V was cut by 5 bases and J by 6 bases, with 14 bases left in between. Looked up from germline, CDR1 is SEHNR and CDR2 is FQNEAQ (reference sequence). The DNA for the CDR3 is TGTGCCAGCAGCAGCTCTGGCAGTCAAAACACCATATATTTT. It codes for CASSSSGSQNTIYF. The complete variable domain, with remaining parts taken from reference TRBV7-9 and TRBJ1-3, reads DTGVSQNPRHKITKRGQNVTFRCDPISEHNRLYWYRQTLGQGPEFLTYFQNEAQLEKSRLLSDRFSAERPKGSFSTLEIQRTEQGDSAMYLCASSSSGSQNTIYFGEGSWLTVV.

This clone was found many times. Other DNA sequences within the sample encode an identical CDR3. The chain uses TRBV25-1 and TRBJ2-3; the match to TRBD1 covers 7 bases. Germline values: CDR1 MGHDK, CDR2 SYGVNS. This CDR3 region has 14 residues. The V segment lost 3 bases and the J segment 5 bases; nucleotides outside the gene matches: 5. This CDR3 reads CASSDGQGEDTQYF. The CDR3 DNA reads TGTGCCAGCAGTGATGGGCAGGGGGAAGATACGCAGTATTTT.

This clone was picked up many times. This chain links TRBV7-9 with TRBJ2-7, with D perhaps matching TRBD1 (5 bases). This CDR3 is built from 13 residues. Germline CDR1 and CDR2: SEHNR and FQNEAQ (reference sequence). The V and J ends lost 4 bases and 6 bases respectively, with 13 bases between them. The CDR3 sequence: CASSYGQRVEQYF. DNA of the CDR3: TGTGCCAGCAGCTACGGACAAAGGGTCGAGCAGTACTTC. Filled out from reference TRBV7-9 and TRBJ2-7, the complete variable domain reads DTGVSQNPRHKITKRGQNVTFRCDPISEHNRLYWYRQTLGQGPEFLTYFQNEAQLEKSRLLSDRFSAERPKGSFSTLEIQRTEQGDSAMYLCASSYGQRVEQYFGPGTRLTVT.

This chain connects TRBV5-1 to TRBJ1-6, with D maybe TRBD1 (6 bases). The CDR3 runs to 18 residues. Trimming cost V 4 bases and J 7 bases, with 24 bases left between them. CDR1 SGHRS and CDR2 YFSETQ come from the germline V gene. CDR3 sequence (DNA): TGCGCCAGCAGCGTCCGGGACACCGGACGCAATTTCAATTCACCCCTCCACTTT. Amino acids: CASSVRDTGRNFNSPLHF. The variable domain in full, completed from reference TRBV5-1 and TRBJ1-6, reads KAGVTQTPRYLIKTRGQQVTLSCSPISGHRSVSWYQQTPGQGLQFLFEYFSETQRNKGNFPGRFSGRQFSNSRSEMNVSTLELGDSALYLCASSVRDTGRNFNSPLHFGNGTRLTVT.

This clone was seen only a few times. The chain couples TRBV6-6 to TRBJ2-3; D gene ambiguous. The CDR3 sequence is 13 residues long. V was trimmed by 0 bases and J by 3 bases, leaving 4 bases between them. Germline V gene lookup returns CDR1 MNHNY and CDR2 SVGAGI (reference sequence). As DNA, the CDR3 is TGTGCCAGCAGTTACTCGACTACAGATACGCAGTATTTT. Amino acid sequence: CASSYSTTDTQYF.

This clone occurred a few times. With a much larger clone just one base away, this may be a read error. Other DNA sequences within the sample encode an identical CDR3. CDR3 in amino acids: CASSLGTGSMNTEAFF. CDR3 bases: TGTGCCAGCTCACTTGGGACAGGCTCCATGAACACTGAAGCTTTCTTT. The V and J genes are TRBV18 and TRBJ1-1; 8 bases fit TRBD1. CDR3 size: 16 residues. Trimming removed 4 bases from V and 0 bases from J; junction bases left unmatched: 7. Germline CDR1 is KGHSH and CDR2 is LQKENI.

This clone was counted many times. The CDR3 sequence: CASSTSWTAGRSYF. DNA of the CDR3: TGTGCCAGTAGTACCTCCTGGACGGCCGGTAGGAGCTACTTC. V gene TRBV19 combines with J gene TRBJ2-4; D remains ambiguous. Germline CDR1 LNHDA, CDR2 SQIVND (reference sequence). Deletions cut 4 bases from V and 16 bases from J, with 23 bases between. The CDR3 is 14 amino acids.

Many counts were recorded for this clone. The chain joins TRBV19 to TRBJ2-5; TRBD1 aligns across 10 bases. The germline CDR1 and CDR2 sequences are LNHDA and SQIVND (reference sequence). The CDR3 is made up of 15 amino acids. After removal of 6 bases from V and 4 bases from J, the junction contained 8 bases not matched to a gene. CDR3 region: CASRPGQGRRETQYF. Here the CDR3 DNA reads TGTGCCAGTAGACCGGGACAGGGGCGTAGAGAGACCCAGTACTTC.

This chain joins TRBV20-1 and TRBJ2-5; 12 bases line up with TRBD2. CDR3 length: 14 amino acids. Trimming removed 3 bases from V and 4 bases from J; junction bases left unmatched: 3. From germline, CDR1 is DFQATT and CDR2 SNEGSKA (reference sequence). CDR3 region: CSASWTSGVETQYF. Here the CDR3 DNA reads TGCAGTGCTAGTTGGACTAGCGGGGTAGAGACCCAGTACTTC.

This clone has just a few counts. This may be a read error, as it is one base from a much larger clone. The chain couples TRBV6-1 to TRBJ2-5; D assignment may be TRBD1 or TRBD2 (6 bases each). The CDR3 sequence is 14 residues long. Germline V gives CDR1 MNHNS, CDR2 SASEGT. Trimming left V 6 bases short and J 10 bases short, with 21 bases between. CDR3 sequence: CASSEPGHGRGQYF. The CDR3 bases are TGTGCCAGCAGCGAACCGGGACACGGGAGAGGCCAGTACTTC.

This clone has a count of ten or more. The chain employs TRBV6-2 or TRBV6-3 and TRBJ1-2, with no clear D. The CDR3 runs to 12 residues. Germline V gene lookup returns CDR1 MNHEY and CDR2 SVGEGT. Trimming stripped 5 bases from V and 5 bases from J, with 9 bases between. The CDR3 region has the DNA TGTGCCAGCAGTCCTACAGCTTATGGCTACACCTTC. This gives the protein CASSPTAYGYTF.

This clone was recorded many times. The rearrangement links TRBV4-3 to TRBJ2-7; 9 bases line up with TRBD1. The germline gives CDR1 LGHNA, CDR2 YSLEER. Trimming took 1 base from V and 1 from J; bases not matched to a gene: 5. CDR3 size: 16 residues. The CDR3 DNA reads TGCGCCAGCAGCCAAGGGGGGACAGGGTCATCCTACGAGCAGTACTTC. Translated, it gives CASSQGGTGSSYEQYF.

At least ten counts were recorded for this clone. V usage is TRBV24-1 and J usage is TRBJ1-5, with D possibly TRBD1 on 5 matching bases. The length of the CDR3 is 15 residues. From germline, CDR1 is KGHDR and CDR2 SFDVKD. V lost 4 bases to trimming and J lost 0 bases, with 9 bases between them. CDR3 residues: CATSDPQDSNQPQHF. The CDR3 region has the DNA TGTGCCACCAGTGACCCACAGGATAGCAATCAGCCCCAGCATTTT.

This clone was seen repeatedly, ten times or more. The CDR3 nucleotides read TGTGCCACCAGTGATTTCGGGGAGCCCACAGATACGCAGTATTTT. Residues: CATSDFGEPTDTQYF. J is TRBJ2-3 and V is TRBV24-1; TRBD2 might be the D (5 bases). Germline loops: CDR1 KGHDR, CDR2 SFDVKD. The CDR3 extends over 15 amino acids. V lost 1 base to trimming and J lost 2 bases, with 9 bases between them.

This clone was detected ten times or more. The gene calls are TRBV9 and TRBJ2-1, with D perhaps matching TRBD2 (7 bases). Trimming took off 3 bases at V and 2 bases at J, with 15 bases between the two ends. This CDR3 region has 16 residues. Germline-derived CDR1 and CDR2 are SGDLS and YYNGEE. The CDR3 DNA follows: TGTGCCAGCAGCGCTAGGGGGGGTAGCCCCTACAATGAGCAGTTCTTC. Encoded protein: CASSARGGSPYNEQFF.

At least ten counts were recorded for this clone. This chain joins TRBV4-2 and TRBJ2-3; D call uncertain. The V gene's germline CDR1 is LGHNA and CDR2 YNFKEQ. V lost 1 base to trimming and J lost 2 bases, with 7 bases between them. The CDR3 is 14 amino acids. The CDR3 is CASSQGNPTDTQYF. CDR3 DNA sequence: TGTGCCAGCAGCCAAGGGAACCCCACAGATACGCAGTATTTT.

Many counts were recorded for this clone. The chain has TRBV4-1 and TRBJ1-5, with 7 bases matching TRBD1. CDR1 MGHRA and CDR2 YSYEKL come from the germline V gene. Germline trimming cut 4 bases from V and 7 bases from J; bases unmatched to any gene: 16. CDR3 length: 17 residues. The chain's CDR3 is CASSPNPRQGLGQPQHF. CDR3 coding DNA: TGCGCCAGCAGCCCGAACCCCCGACAGGGCTTAGGGCAGCCCCAGCATTTT.

This clone was counted at least ten times. The chain employs TRBV18 and TRBJ2-1; D perhaps matches TRBD1 (6 bases). CDR3 length: 12 residues. Germline-derived CDR1 and CDR2 are KGHSH and LQKENI. The V gene lost 6 bases and the J gene lost 9 bases, with 12 bases spanning the gap. The CDR3 loop reads CASSALGGEQFF. CDR3 bases: TGTGCCAGCTCGGCATTAGGGGGTGAGCAGTTCTTC.

This clone has at least ten counts. The V call is TRBV4-1, the J call TRBJ2-7, with 11 nucleotides matching TRBD2. The V segment lost 2 bases and the J segment 2 bases; nucleotides outside the gene matches: 2. Germline V gene sequence: CDR1 MGHRA, CDR2 YSYEKL. There are 15 residues in the CDR3. Here the CDR3 reads CASSQRLAGTYEQYF. The CDR3 nucleotides read TGCGCCAGCAGCCAACGACTAGCGGGAACCTACGAGCAGTACTTC.

This rearrangement joins TRBV25-1 to TRBJ1-3; D perhaps matches TRBD1 (5 bases). This CDR3 is 19 amino acids long. The germline V gene has CDR1 MGHDK and CDR2 SYGVNS. V was shortened by 7 bases and J by 2 bases, with 27 bases between the two germline ends. CDR3 loop: CASILGGSRGFVAGNTIYF. For the CDR3, the DNA is TGTGCCAGCATTCTGGGGGGATCACGGGGGTTTGTGGCTGGAAACACCATATATTTT.

This clone was picked up many times. The CDR3 region has the DNA TGCAGCGCTGCCGCCTTGCCCGACACAGATACGCAGTATTTT. Translated: CSAAALPDTDTQYF. This chain connects TRBV29-1 to TRBJ2-3; D is unclear. V was trimmed by 7 bases and J by 2 bases, leaving 16 bases between them. CDR1 is SQVTM, CDR2 ANQGSEA, per germline. CDR3 length: 14 residues.

This clone occurred many times. The chain recombines TRBV28 with TRBJ2-3; 9 nucleotides line up with TRBD1. The CDR3 is 14 amino acids. Per germline, CDR1 MDHEN and CDR2 SYDVKM. V shed 6 bases, J shed 1 base, and the junction held 2 bases outside the gene matches. CDR3 nucleotide sequence: TGTGCCAGCAGCCGGGACAGGGGCACAGATACGCAGTATTTT. It yields the protein CASSRDRGTDTQYF.

In this sample, this clone turned up a few times. The genes are TRBV5-4 and TRBJ2-1; the match to TRBD2 covers 10 bases. The CDR3 is 15 residues long. CDR1 is SGHNT, CDR2 YYREEE, per germline (reference sequence). V trimming: 4 bases; J trimming: 6 bases; junction bases outside the gene matches: 7. CDR3 residues: CASSLGVAGGNEQFF. DNA of the CDR3: TGTGCCAGCAGCCTGGGGGTAGCGGGAGGCAATGAGCAGTTCTTC.